The present entry profiles one T cell receptor (beta chain) with its context. This entry comes from a study of blood T cell repertoires in COVID-19. The repertoire was sequenced with immunoSEQ multiplex PCR; TCRdb's copy has only in-frame clones and lacks some. Among about 100,000 clones, roughly three quarters were seen once, and the ten largest hold approximately 22%. Germline loops: CDR1 LGHDT, CDR2 YNNKEL (reference sequence). The CDR3 runs to 16 residues. Trimming removed 0 bases at V and 5 bases at J, with 14 bases between. The chain joins TRBV3-1 (or the pseudogene TRBV3-2) to TRBJ2-1; TRBD2 might be the D (5 bases). The sequence derives from a human donor in a cohort sampled during active COVID-19. The material sequenced was peripheral blood. The CDR3 DNA sequence: TGTGCCAGCAGCCAAGAACCCCCCTCTAGCAACAATGAGCAGTTCTTC. It encodes CASSQEPPSSNNEQFF.